What follows are 7 T cell receptor beta chains derived from one specimen sequenced in a study of neurological immune-mediated disorders (dated by TCRdb to between 2019 and 2020). The method was 5' RACE. The sequencer was an Illumina HiSeq 2500. TCRdb reprocessing: public reads trimmed at Q25 with fastp, clones called with MiXCR, in-frame beta chains kept. Each record represents a unique CDR3 protein, reported with the most common genes and DNA among its rows. The sample records some 15,000 distinct CDR3 sequences, about 6.8% of which are singletons. The ten most abundant clones make up around 22% of the sample. The sample comprised CD8+ T cells from blood. These receptors all come from a woman in her 40s in good health.

The genes are TRBV7-9 and TRBJ2-7; D remains ambiguous. CDR1 and CDR2 (germline): SEHNR, FQNEAQ (reference sequence). V lost 8 bases and J 0 bases, leaving 11 bases between the germline ends. CDR3 size: 13 residues. The CDR3 bases are TGTGCCAGCTCTCAACAGACCTCCTACGAGCAGTACTTC. Protein sequence: CASSQQTSYEQYF. The full variable domain, with the rest looked up from reference TRBV7-9 and TRBJ2-7, is DTGVSQNPRHKITKRGQNVTFRCDPISEHNRLYWYRQTLGQGPEFLTYFQNEAQLEKSRLLSDRFSAERPKGSFSTLEIQRTEQGDSAMYLCASSQQTSYEQYFGPGTRLTVT.

This clonotype has a count of ten or more. This chain connects TRBV29-1 to TRBJ1-1, with D maybe TRBD1 (5 bases). The germline gives CDR1 SQVTM, CDR2 ANQGSEA. V was trimmed by 3 bases and J by 6 bases, leaving 17 bases between them. The CDR3 runs 14 residues. The CDR3 spells CSVEMQGRFAEAFF. In DNA, the CDR3 is TGCAGCGTTGAGATGCAGGGAAGGTTCGCTGAAGCTTTCTTT.

This clonotype was detected ten times or more. This chain joins TRBV2 and TRBJ2-2; the D gene is possibly TRBD1 (6 bases). This CDR3 has 15 residues. With 5 bases removed from V and 3 bases from J, the gap between germline ends came to 13 bases. Germline V gives CDR1 SNHLY, CDR2 FYNNEI. CDR3 nucleotide sequence: TGTGCCAGCAGTTCAGGGGAGTACGACACCGGGGAGCTGTTTTTT. It is translated as CASSSGEYDTGELFF. Complete variable domain (other parts from reference TRBV2 and TRBJ2-2): EPEVTQTPSHQVTQMGQEVILRCVPISNHLYFYWYRQILGQKVEFLVSFYNNEISEKSEIFDDQFSVERPDGSNFTLKIRSTKLEDSAMYFCASSSGEYDTGELFFGEGSRLTVL.

This clonotype was detected many times. The chain uses TRBV7-2 and TRBJ2-3, with TRBD2 matching 11 bases. The CDR3 sequence is 16 residues long. V trimming: 3 bases; J trimming: 2 bases; junction bases outside the gene matches: 4. Germline CDR1 and CDR2: SGHTA and FQGNSA. CDR3: CASSLGGLAVTDTQYF. For the CDR3, the DNA is TGTGCCAGCAGCTTGGGGGGACTAGCGGTCACAGATACGCAGTATTTT. The variable domain in full, completed from reference TRBV7-2 and TRBJ2-3, reads GAGVSQSPSNKVTEKGKDVELRCDPISGHTALYWYRQSLGQGLEFLIYFQGNSAPDKSGLPSDRFSAERTGGSVSTLTIQRTQQEDSAVYLCASSLGGLAVTDTQYFGPGTRLTVL.

This clonotype was observed at least ten times. The V and J genes are TRBV6-1 and TRBJ2-7; no firm D call. The CDR3 is made up of 13 amino acids. V shed 4 bases and J shed 3 bases, with 10 bases lying between them. Germline V gives CDR1 MNHNS, CDR2 SASEGT. The CDR3, as DNA: TGTGCCAGCAGTGTAAGGGATAACTACGAGCAGTACTTC. This encodes CASSVRDNYEQYF.

This clonotype was observed at least ten times. The chain links TRBV9 to TRBJ2-7, with TRBD1 matching over 7 bases. Germline-derived CDR1 and CDR2 are SGDLS and YYNGEE. The CDR3 has 14 residues. The J segment lost 2 bases and the V segment lost 2 bases, leaving 4 bases of the junction unmatched. This chain's CDR3 is CASSVTDRAYEQYF. CDR3 DNA: TGTGCCAGCAGCGTTACCGACAGGGCCTACGAGCAGTACTTC.

This clonotype was seen repeatedly, ten times or more. This rearrangement joins TRBV5-1 to TRBJ2-7; 10 positions agree with TRBD2. The V and J ends lost 4 bases and 0 bases, in that order; junction bases with no gene match: 4. This CDR3 comprises 15 residues. Germline CDR1 SGHRS, CDR2 YFSETQ. CDR3 region: CASSPGLAVSYEQYF. The CDR3 DNA reads as TGCGCCAGCAGCCCTGGACTAGCGGTCTCCTACGAGCAGTACTTC.